The 27 T cell receptor beta chains presented below share a single source sample, sequenced in a study of T cells after yellow fever vaccination. TCRdb re-called the 5' RACE reads with MiXCR, one entry per CDR3 protein. Here the sample spans more than 300,000 distinct CDR3 sequences, around 10% being singletons. The sequences come from CD4+ T cells sorted from PBMCs, collected 45 days after the yellow fever booster vaccination. The receptors originated from a man aged 18 to 30 who received the YFV17D yellow fever vaccine.

This clonotype was seen a handful of times. The rearrangement links TRBV27 to TRBJ2-1, with a tentative D call TRBD1 (6 bases). CDR1 and CDR2 from the germline V gene are MNHEY and SMNVEV (reference sequence). The CDR3 totals 12 residues. V was trimmed by 5 bases and J by 7 bases, leaving 9 bases between them. The CDR3 loop reads CASSAGQNEQFF. In DNA, the CDR3 is TGTGCCAGCAGTGCAGGACAGAATGAGCAGTTCTTC.

V gene TRBV7-9 combines with J gene TRBJ2-5; no definite D call. The CDR3 loop spans 13 amino acids. Germline V gene lookup returns CDR1 SEHNR and CDR2 FQNEAQ (reference sequence). The V gene lost 5 bases and the J gene lost 5 bases, with 12 bases spanning the gap. This chain's CDR3 is CASSPMGMETQYF. The CDR3 DNA reads as TGTGCCAGCAGCCCAATGGGAATGGAGACCCAGTACTTC.

V usage is TRBV28 and J usage is TRBJ2-1; D is possibly TRBD1 (6 bases). The CDR3 loop spans 12 amino acids. Germline lookup yields CDR1 MDHEN and CDR2 SYDVKM. The V end lost 10 bases, the J end lost 2 bases, and 9 bases lay between the germline ends. The CDR3 loop is CATTGPYNEQFF. CDR3 nucleotide sequence: TGTGCCACGACAGGTCCCTACAATGAGCAGTTCTTC.

The table lists this clonotype with a few counts. The chain joins TRBV12-3 or TRBV12-4 to TRBJ1-1; no clear D gene. The CDR3 sequence is 14 residues long. V was pared by 6 bases and J by 4 bases, with 15 bases between. CDR3 sequence (DNA): TGTGCCAGCAGCCCTGCTAGATCAGGCACTGAAGCTTTCTTT. Translation gives CASSPARSGTEAFF.

The gene calls are TRBV7-3 and TRBJ1-6, with D possibly matching TRBD1 (5 bases). CDR3 length equals 14 residues. Trimming pared 1 base from V and 11 bases from J, leaving 12 bases between. Germline V lookup: CDR1 SGHTA, CDR2 FQGTGA. CDR3 amino acids: CASSLSAGYTPLHF. The CDR3 DNA reads TGTGCCAGCAGCTTAAGCGCAGGGTACACACCCCTCCACTTT.

This clonotype was detected only a few times. This chain links TRBV12-3 or TRBV12-4 with TRBJ1-6; D perhaps matches TRBD1 (6 bases). Trimming pared 2 bases from V and 10 bases from J, leaving 15 bases between. This CDR3 is 15 amino acids long. In DNA, the CDR3 is TGTGCCAGCAGTTTACGGGGGGCGTGGGGATCACCCCTCCACTTT. It yields the protein CASSLRGAWGSPLHF.

This clonotype was counted between two and nine times. This sequence joins TRBV28 and TRBJ1-5; no reliable D call. Germline V gene lookup returns CDR1 MDHEN and CDR2 SYDVKM. The CDR3 has 16 residues. The germline V and J ends were trimmed by 8 bases and 0 bases, with 17 bases remaining between them. The CDR3 region has the DNA TGTGCCAGCCCTTACGGTGCCGCATATAGCAATCAGCCCCAGCATTTT. Protein sequence: CASPYGAAYSNQPQHF.

This clonotype was seen repeatedly, ten times or more. This rearrangement joins TRBV20-1 to TRBJ2-1; 12 bases align to TRBD2. Germline V gene sequence: CDR1 DFQATT, CDR2 SNEGSKA (reference sequence). J lost 7 bases, V lost 6 bases, and 13 bases had no gene match. The CDR3 consists of 16 residues. The DNA of the CDR3 is TGCAGTGCCCCGACTAGCGGGGGTCCAAAAGGGAATGAGCAGTTCTTC. It translates to CSAPTSGGPKGNEQFF.

The chain joins TRBV6-2 or TRBV6-3 to TRBJ2-1; possibly TRBD1 or TRBD2 for D (5 bases each). Germline V CDR1 and CDR2: MNHEY, SVGEGT. Trimming left V 5 bases short and J 15 bases short, with 20 bases between. The CDR3 is 13 residues long. The CDR3 loop reads CASSEGRDRRRFF. In DNA form, the CDR3 reads TGTGCCAGCAGTGAGGGTCGGGACCGGCGGCGGTTCTTC.

This clonotype has just a few counts. This chain uses TRBV6-2 or TRBV6-3 with TRBJ2-1; no clear D. The germline CDR1 and CDR2 sequences are MNHEY and SVGEGT. Trimming pared 2 bases from V and 8 bases from J, leaving 16 bases between. The CDR3 has 15 residues. The CDR3 reads CASSYAGGGSYEQFF. CDR3 coding DNA: TGTGCCAGCAGTTACGCAGGCGGTGGAAGCTATGAGCAGTTCTTC.

The CDR3 DNA sequence: TGCGCCAGCAGCTTGGAGGGGACCCGCACAGATACGCAGTATTTT. Translation: CASSLEGTRTDTQYF. This chain links TRBV5-1 with TRBJ2-3; tentatively, D is TRBD1 or TRBD2 (5 bases each). This CDR3 is built from 15 residues. Looked up from germline, CDR1 is SGHRS and CDR2 is YFSETQ. V was shortened by 0 bases and J by 1 base, with 9 bases between the two germline ends. Based on the CDR3 plus reference TRBV5-1 and TRBJ2-3, the full variable domain is KAGVTQTPRYLIKTRGQQVTLSCSPISGHRSVSWYQQTPGQGLQFLFEYFSETQRNKGNFPGRFSGRQFSNSRSEMNVSTLELGDSALYLCASSLEGTRTDTQYFGPGTRLTVL.

The gene calls are TRBV12-3 or TRBV12-4 and TRBJ2-1; 11 bases are a match to TRBD2. CDR3 length: 15 amino acids. The ends lost 3 bases at V and 9 bases at J; junction bases unmatched: 7. The CDR3 DNA reads TGTGCCAGCAGTTTCGGTAGCGGGGGGGCGAGTGAGCAGTTCTTC. Translated, it gives CASSFGSGGASEQFF.

This sequence joins TRBV28 and TRBJ1-1, with 8 bases lining up with TRBD1. Germline V gene sequence: CDR1 MDHEN, CDR2 SYDVKM. CDR3 length: 14 residues. V gave up 6 bases and J gave up 4 bases; unmatched junction bases: 7. CDR3 amino acids: CASRQGVVSTEAFF. The CDR3 DNA reads TGTGCCAGCAGACAGGGGGTAGTGAGCACTGAAGCTTTCTTT.

In its sample, this clonotype was seen many times. V gene TRBV3-1 combines with J gene TRBJ2-4; 9 positions agree with TRBD1. The CDR3 is 15 residues long. V was clipped by 4 bases and J by 6 bases; unmatched bases: 7. CDR1 is LGHDT and CDR2 is YNNKEL in the germline V gene (reference sequence). The CDR3 nucleotides are TGTGCCAGCAGCCCTCGACAGGGGGGGAGAAACATTCAGTACTTC. It codes for CASSPRQGGRNIQYF.

This sequence joins TRBV25-1 and TRBJ2-7; D not resolved. The CDR3 runs 13 residues. CDR1 MGHDK and CDR2 SYGVNS come from the germline V gene. V shed 1 base and J shed 5 bases, with 9 bases lying between them. The CDR3 spells CASSELAGDEQYF. CDR3 in DNA: TGTGCCAGCAGTGAATTGGCTGGGGACGAGCAGTACTTC.

The rearrangement uses TRBV20-1 and TRBJ1-1, with D unclear. CDR1 and CDR2 (germline): DFQATT, SNEGSKA (reference sequence). This CDR3 region has 14 residues. Trimming stripped 0 bases from V and 4 bases from J, with 12 bases between. The CDR3 DNA reads as TGCAGTGCTAGAGAAGCGGGATGGGGCACTGAAGCTTTCTTT. It is translated as CSAREAGWGTEAFF.

V gene TRBV9 combines with J gene TRBJ1-6; D uncertain. CDR3 length equals 16 residues. Germline V gene sequence: CDR1 SGDLS, CDR2 YYNGEE. Trimming shortened V by 0 bases and J by 0 bases, and 7 bases separated the two germline ends. The CDR3 nucleotides read TGTGCCAGCAGCGTAGGGTCAAGCTCCTATAATTCACCCCTCCACTTT. This gives the protein CASSVGSSSYNSPLHF.

This clonotype was picked up many times. The rearrangement uses TRBV30 and TRBJ2-7; the D gene is possibly TRBD2 (5 bases). CDR3 size: 15 residues. Looked up from germline, CDR1 is GTSNPN and CDR2 is SVGIG (reference sequence). Trimming left V 1 base short and J 6 bases short, with 19 bases between. The CDR3: CAWSEPWEYRVEQYF. Here the CDR3 DNA reads TGTGCCTGGAGTGAGCCTTGGGAGTACAGAGTCGAGCAGTACTTC.

The chain combines TRBV19 with TRBJ2-5; either TRBD1 or TRBD2 may supply D (5 bases each). CDR1 LNHDA and CDR2 SQIVND come from the germline V gene (reference sequence). The CDR3 spans 14 residues. V lost 3 bases, J lost 5 bases, and 13 bases lay in between. The CDR3 spells CASSISKGTETQYF. The DNA for the CDR3 is TGTGCCAGTAGTATTAGCAAGGGGACGGAGACCCAGTACTTC.

This clonotype has a handful of counts. This sequence joins TRBV15 and TRBJ1-2, with unresolved D. The V gene lost 1 base and the J gene lost 8 bases, with 14 bases spanning the gap. This CDR3 is built from 14 residues. Germline assignment: CDR1 LNHNV and CDR2 YYDKDF (reference sequence). This chain's CDR3 is CATSRAGSVQGYTF. CDR3 DNA sequence: TGTGCCACCAGCAGAGCGGGGTCGGTGCAGGGCTACACCTTC.

This clonotype was observed a few times. This sequence joins TRBV12-3 or TRBV12-4 and TRBJ2-1; D not resolved. CDR3 length equals 14 residues. V lost 2 bases, J lost 4 bases, and 9 bases lay in between. The CDR3 reads CASSLWQGYNEQFF. Here the CDR3 DNA reads TGTGCCAGCAGTTTATGGCAAGGATACAATGAGCAGTTCTTC.

This chain joins TRBV9 and TRBJ1-2; a possible D gene is TRBD1 (5 bases). V was shortened by 4 bases and J by 5 bases, with 18 bases between the two germline ends. CDR3 length equals 15 residues. From germline, CDR1 is SGDLS and CDR2 YYNGEE. The CDR3 DNA reads TGTGCCAGCAGCTCCCAGACAGCGTTAGATTATGGCTACACCTTC. Its translation is CASSSQTALDYGYTF.

The table lists this clonotype with a few counts. J is TRBJ2-7 and V is TRBV4-1; D possibly corresponds to TRBD2 (6 bases). Germline V lookup: CDR1 MGHRA, CDR2 YSYEKL. Trimming shortened V by 3 bases and J by 2 bases, and 11 bases separated the two germline ends. The CDR3 totals 14 residues. The CDR3 sequence is CASSHLRGTYEQYF. In DNA form, the CDR3 reads TGCGCCAGCAGCCACCTACGCGGGACCTACGAGCAGTACTTC.

This clonotype was seen more than once but under ten times. The chain is built from TRBV6-2 or TRBV6-3 and TRBJ1-2; D is ambiguous. Trimming removed 0 bases at V and 5 bases at J, with 10 bases between. The CDR3 consists of 14 residues. The germline CDR1 and CDR2 sequences are MNHEY and SVGEGT. The CDR3 loop reads CASSYSMKRYGYTF. The CDR3 DNA is TGTGCCAGCAGTTACTCGATGAAAAGATATGGCTACACCTTC.

The rearrangement joins TRBV7-2 to TRBJ1-6, with TRBD1 matching 7 bases. J lost 9 bases, V lost 3 bases, and 8 bases had no gene match. The germline V gene has CDR1 SGHTA and CDR2 FQGNSA. The CDR3 length is 15 residues. As DNA, the CDR3 is TGTGCCAGCAGCTTCCAGACAGGGAGTTTTTCACCCCTCCACTTT. Protein product: CASSFQTGSFSPLHF.

This clonotype has just a few counts. The gene calls are TRBV4-3 and TRBJ1-1; 8 nucleotides line up with TRBD1. Germline V CDR1 and CDR2: LGHNA, YSLEER. Trimming took 2 bases from V and 4 from J; bases not matched to a gene: 3. CDR3 length: 14 amino acids. CDR3 in amino acids: CASSQYTGGTEAFF. The CDR3 DNA follows: TGCGCCAGCAGCCAATATACAGGGGGCACTGAAGCTTTCTTT.

There are a few counts of this clonotype. The chain couples TRBV6-2 or TRBV6-3 to TRBJ2-7; TRBD1 matches at 10 bases. Trimming cost V 6 bases and J 6 bases; bases outside gene matches: 11. This CDR3 region has 15 residues. Looked up from germline, CDR1 is MNHEY and CDR2 is SVGEGT. This CDR3 is CASSLRDRGDSEQYF. CDR3 sequence (DNA): TGTGCCAGCAGCCTAAGGGACAGGGGCGACTCCGAGCAGTACTTC.